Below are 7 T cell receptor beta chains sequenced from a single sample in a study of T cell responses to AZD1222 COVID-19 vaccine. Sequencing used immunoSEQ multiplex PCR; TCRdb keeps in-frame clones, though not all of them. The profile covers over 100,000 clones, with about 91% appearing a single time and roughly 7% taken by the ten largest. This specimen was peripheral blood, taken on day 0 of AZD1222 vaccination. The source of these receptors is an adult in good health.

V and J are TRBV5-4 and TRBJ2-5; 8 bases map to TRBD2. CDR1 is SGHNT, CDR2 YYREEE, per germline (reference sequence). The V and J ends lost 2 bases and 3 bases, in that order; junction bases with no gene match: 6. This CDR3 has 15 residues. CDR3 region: CASSFKAGEKETQYF. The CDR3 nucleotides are TGTGCCAGCAGCTTCAAAGCGGGAGAAAAAGAGACCCAGTACTTC.

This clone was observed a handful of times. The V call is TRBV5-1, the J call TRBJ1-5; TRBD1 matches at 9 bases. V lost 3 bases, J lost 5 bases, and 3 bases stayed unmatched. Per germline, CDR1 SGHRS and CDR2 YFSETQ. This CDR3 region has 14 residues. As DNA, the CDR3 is TGCGCCAGCAGCTCAGGGGACAGGGATCAGCCCCAGCATTTT. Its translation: CASSSGDRDQPQHF.

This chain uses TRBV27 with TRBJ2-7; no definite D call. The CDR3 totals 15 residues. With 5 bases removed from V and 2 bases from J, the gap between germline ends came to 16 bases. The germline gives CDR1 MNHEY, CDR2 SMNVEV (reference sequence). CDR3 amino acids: CASSAFSGNPYEQYF. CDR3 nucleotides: TGTGCCAGCAGTGCCTTCTCTGGGAACCCCTACGAGCAGTACTTC.

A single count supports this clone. The CDR3 loop is CASSFHGVEETQYF. Here the CDR3 DNA reads TGTGCCAGCAGCTTTCATGGGGTAGAAGAGACCCAGTACTTC. This chain links TRBV7-9 with TRBJ2-5; D uncertain. This CDR3 comprises 14 residues. In germline, CDR1 is SEHNR, CDR2 FQNEAQ (reference sequence). The V end lost 3 bases, the J end lost 3 bases, and 11 bases lay between the germline ends.

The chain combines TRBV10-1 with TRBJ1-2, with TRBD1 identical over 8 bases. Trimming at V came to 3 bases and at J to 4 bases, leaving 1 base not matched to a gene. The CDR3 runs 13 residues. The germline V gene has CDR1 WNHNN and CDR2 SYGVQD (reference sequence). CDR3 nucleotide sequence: TGCGCCAGCAGTGACAGGGGGCCCTATGGCTACACCTTC. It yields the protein CASSDRGPYGYTF.

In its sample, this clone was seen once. The CDR3 DNA follows: TGTGCCAGCAGTGAACCGGGACAGGGCGTTGGCTACACCTTC. Translated, it gives CASSEPGQGVGYTF. V gene TRBV6-1 combines with J gene TRBJ1-2; 9 nucleotides line up with TRBD1. This CDR3 contains 14 residues. Germline CDR1 reads MNHNS; CDR2 reads SASEGT. J was trimmed by 7 bases and V by 2 bases; bases with no gene match: 5.

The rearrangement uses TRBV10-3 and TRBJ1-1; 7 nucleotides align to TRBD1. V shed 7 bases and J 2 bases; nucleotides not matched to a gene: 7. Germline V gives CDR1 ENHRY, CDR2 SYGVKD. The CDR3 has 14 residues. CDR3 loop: CAITGDSHNTEAFF. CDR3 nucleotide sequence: TGTGCCATCACGGGGGACAGCCATAACACTGAAGCTTTCTTT.